These 22 T cell receptor beta chains were all obtained from the same sample, sequenced in a study of blood T cell repertoires in COVID-19. This table comes from immunoSEQ multiplex PCR, and its TCRdb copy is limited to in-frame clones, with some not included. Here the sample spans about 360,000 clones, around 83% being singletons. The sample was peripheral blood. The receptors were gathered from a man aged 25-45 years with active or convalescent COVID-19.

The V and J genes are TRBV19 and TRBJ2-1, with TRBD2 matching 10 bases. Germline assignment: CDR1 LNHDA and CDR2 SQIVND (reference sequence). V trimming: 5 bases; J trimming: 6 bases; junction bases outside the gene matches: 13. The CDR3 is 17 residues long. In nucleotides, the CDR3 is TGTGCCAGTAGTGTCCCCGGGCTAGCGGGAGAACCCAATGAGCAGTTCTTC. It specifies CASSVPGLAGEPNEQFF.

In DNA form, the CDR3 reads TGTGCCAGTAGGGGTCGAAGCGGGAGGGTACCTGAGCAGTTCTTC. Protein: CASRGRSGRVPEQFF. The V call is TRBV19, the J call TRBJ2-1, with 10 bases fitting TRBD2. The CDR3 extends over 15 amino acids. The ends lost 6 bases at V and 9 bases at J; junction bases unmatched: 11. Per the germline V gene, CDR1 is LNHDA and CDR2 is SQIVND (reference sequence). Full variable domain (outside the CDR3, taken from reference TRBV19 and TRBJ2-1): DGGITQSPKYLFRKEGQNVTLSCEQNLNHDAMYWYRQDPGQGLRLIYYSQIVNDFQKGDIAEGYSVSREKKESFPLTVTSAQKNPTAFYLCASRGRSGRVPEQFFGPGTRLTVL.

This chain's CDR3 is CASSPSPGANVLTF. The CDR3 nucleotides are TGTGCCAGCAGTCCCTCCCCTGGGGCCAACGTCCTGACTTTC. This rearrangement joins TRBV28 to TRBJ2-6; D ambiguous. CDR3 length equals 14 residues. Trimming removed 5 bases at V and 2 bases at J, with 7 bases between. CDR1 and CDR2 from the germline V gene are MDHEN and SYDVKM.

J is TRBJ2-7 and V is TRBV28; no clear D gene. With 6 bases removed from V and 3 bases from J, the gap between germline ends came to 15 bases. This CDR3 has 14 amino acids. CDR1 is MDHEN, CDR2 SYDVKM, per germline. In DNA, the CDR3 is TGTGCCAGCAGCCCCCCGGCCAGGAACTACGAGCAGTACTTC. Translating gives CASSPPARNYEQYF.

This clone was counted between two and nine times. The sample contains more than one DNA sequence encoding this CDR3. This chain links TRBV28 with TRBJ1-5; 7 bases match TRBD1. This CDR3 has 12 amino acids. Looked up from germline, CDR1 is MDHEN and CDR2 is SYDVKM. Trimming cost V 6 bases and J 4 bases; bases outside gene matches: 0. The CDR3 region has the DNA TGTGCCAGCAGGACAGGGAATCAGCCCCAGCATTTT. Protein: CASRTGNQPQHF.

This chain uses TRBV9 with TRBJ2-1; 9 positions agree with TRBD2. Per germline, CDR1 SGDLS and CDR2 YYNGEE. CDR3 size: 19 residues. The ends lost 0 bases at V and 0 bases at J; junction bases unmatched: 10. The CDR3 spells CASSVAEGSGRVSYNEQFF. The CDR3 DNA follows: TGTGCCAGCAGCGTAGCGGAGGGTAGCGGGAGAGTCTCCTACAATGAGCAGTTCTTC.

As concerns this clone: The same CDR3 arises from other DNA sequences in this sample as well. The chain is built from TRBV4-2 and TRBJ1-1, with D unclear. The CDR3 is 12 amino acids. V lost 1 base and J 7 bases, leaving 7 bases between the germline ends. Germline V gene sequence: CDR1 LGHNA, CDR2 YNFKEQ. Written as DNA, the CDR3 is TGTGCCAGCAGCCAAGGCGGAATTGAAGCTTTCTTT. Residues: CASSQGGIEAFF.

The V call is TRBV28, the J call TRBJ1-5; D is possibly TRBD1 (6 bases). Germline CDR1 is MDHEN and CDR2 is SYDVKM. The CDR3 spans 14 residues. The ends were cut back, 5 bases at V and 6 bases at J, with 14 bases in the middle. Here the CDR3 reads CASSHGGRVQPQHF. CDR3 nucleotide sequence: TGTGCCAGCAGTCACGGGGGGCGAGTTCAGCCCCAGCATTTT.

The chain carries TRBV30 and TRBJ1-3; D is uncertain. From germline, CDR1 is GTSNPN and CDR2 SVGIG (reference sequence). There are 15 residues in the CDR3. V lost 3 bases and J lost 0, with 12 bases in between. CDR3 nucleotide sequence: TGTGCCTGGAGGGCTTCAGGCTACTCTGGAAACACCATATATTTT. Its protein product is CAWRASGYSGNTIYF.

Concerning this clone: Just one base apart from a much larger clone, this may be a read error. The chain combines TRBV6-4 with TRBJ2-2, with TRBD1 matching over 10 bases. Germline V lookup: CDR1 MRHNA, CDR2 SNTAGT. The CDR3 length is 15 residues. Trimming cost V 3 bases and J 3 bases; bases outside gene matches: 1. CDR3 sequence: CASSEGTGDTGELFF. The CDR3 nucleotides read TGTGCCAGCAGTGAGGGGACAGGGGACACCGGGGAGCTGTTTTTT.

This chain links TRBV11-2 with TRBJ1-1; D unclear. The CDR3 is 13 amino acids. Germline values: CDR1 SGHAT, CDR2 FQNNGV. V gave up 6 bases and J gave up 8 bases, with 16 bases separating them. Here the CDR3 DNA reads TGTGCCAGCAGGTCAACTGAACTGCGAGAAGCTTTCTTT. Translation: CASRSTELREAFF.

This chain joins TRBV6-5 and TRBJ1-6; tentatively, D is TRBD1 (5 bases). Germline values: CDR1 MNHEY, CDR2 SVGAGI. The CDR3 contains 16 residues. V dropped 2 bases and J dropped 7 bases, with 15 bases sitting between them. The CDR3 region is CASSYGALGLNSPLHF. The DNA of the CDR3 is TGTGCCAGCAGTTACGGGGCCCTCGGACTAAATTCACCCCTCCACTTT.

This chain uses TRBV15 with TRBJ1-5; tentatively, D is TRBD1 (5 bases). The V and J ends lost 6 bases and 1 base respectively, with 7 bases between them. The CDR3 is 13 residues long. Germline lookup yields CDR1 LNHNV and CDR2 YYDKDF (reference sequence). The CDR3 DNA sequence: TGTGCCACCAGGGGGCCCAGCAATCAGCCCCAGCATTTT. It specifies CATRGPSNQPQHF.

In its sample, this clone was seen once. V usage is TRBV7-2 and J usage is TRBJ1-2; D gene unclear. V lost 6 bases and J lost 8, with 16 bases in between. Per germline, CDR1 SGHTA and CDR2 FQGNSA. CDR3 length: 13 amino acids. The CDR3 nucleotides read TGTGCCAGCAGGCCTATTTGGGAGGACGGCTACACCTTC. Residues: CASRPIWEDGYTF.

The chain employs TRBV7-9 and TRBJ2-1, with a tentative D call TRBD2 (6 bases). Germline V gives CDR1 SEHNR, CDR2 FQNEAQ (reference sequence). V was clipped by 0 bases and J by 7 bases, with 16 bases between them. This CDR3 comprises 16 residues. The CDR3 nucleotides read TGTGCCAGCAGCTTAGCCGGGAGCCCCGATCAGAATGAGCAGTTCTTC. Translation gives CASSLAGSPDQNEQFF. The variable domain in full, completed from reference TRBV7-9 and TRBJ2-1, reads DTGVSQNPRHKITKRGQNVTFRCDPISEHNRLYWYRQTLGQGPEFLTYFQNEAQLEKSRLLSDRFSAERPKGSFSTLEIQRTEQGDSAMYLCASSLAGSPDQNEQFFGPGTRLTVL.

The genes are TRBV7-9 and TRBJ2-1, with TRBD2 identical over 10 bases. This CDR3 has 16 amino acids. Germline assignment: CDR1 SEHNR and CDR2 FQNEAQ (reference sequence). Trimming removed 1 base from V and 6 bases from J; junction bases left unmatched: 6. In DNA form, the CDR3 reads TGTGCCAGCAGCTTAGTCCCCCTAGCGGGAGTCAATGAGCAGTTCTTC. It translates to CASSLVPLAGVNEQFF.

This clone was counted a single time. The rearrangement uses TRBV24-1 and TRBJ2-1; TRBD1 agrees at 10 bases. There are 16 residues in the CDR3. The junction had 6 bases not matched to a gene; V was cut back by 4 bases and J by 4 bases. Germline V gene data show CDR1 as KGHDR and CDR2 as SFDVKD. The CDR3 region is CATSDLRDRGYNEQFF. The CDR3 DNA follows: TGTGCCACCAGTGACCTCCGGGACAGGGGATACAATGAGCAGTTCTTC.

The rearrangement links TRBV7-9 to TRBJ1-2; D possibly corresponds to TRBD1 (6 bases). V was pared by 4 bases and J by 5 bases, with 17 bases between. This CDR3 contains 15 residues. In germline, CDR1 is SEHNR, CDR2 FQNEAQ (reference sequence). DNA of the CDR3: TGTGCCAGCAGCTCCGATTCGCTTCAGGGGTATGGCTACACCTTC. This codes for CASSSDSLQGYGYTF.

This clone has just one count. V and J are TRBV6-5 and TRBJ2-3, with a tentative D call TRBD1 (6 bases). Germline V gene data show CDR1 as MNHEY and CDR2 as SVGAGI. This CDR3 has 15 amino acids. Trimming shortened V by 6 bases and J by 0 bases, and 13 bases separated the two germline ends. The CDR3 protein is CASRRDRSSTDTQYF. The CDR3 region has the DNA TGTGCCAGCAGGCGAGACAGGAGTAGCACAGATACGCAGTATTTT.

V and J are TRBV4-3 and TRBJ2-7, with D perhaps matching TRBD1 (7 bases). The germline V gene encodes CDR1 LGHNA and CDR2 YSLEER. The CDR3 is 17 amino acids. Trimming removed 0 bases at V and 7 bases at J, with 22 bases between. The CDR3: CASSQDWAGQSRGEQYF. As DNA, the CDR3 is TGCGCCAGCAGCCAAGATTGGGCGGGACAGTCCCGGGGAGAGCAGTACTTC.

This clone was counted a single time. The gene calls are TRBV5-1 and TRBJ2-2, with 8 positions matching TRBD2. The CDR3 sequence is 16 residues long. The ends lost 2 bases at V and 7 bases at J; junction bases unmatched: 10. Germline CDR1 is SGHRS and CDR2 is YFSETQ. The CDR3 nucleotides read TGCGCCAGCAGCTTCGGGAGGGGCAGGGCTATCGGGGAGCTGTTTTTT. Protein product: CASSFGRGRAIGELFF.

This chain uses TRBV7-9 with TRBJ1-2; no clear D gene. The CDR3 runs to 15 residues. CDR1 is SEHNR, CDR2 FQNEAQ, per germline (reference sequence). V was clipped by 5 bases and J by 8 bases, with 21 bases between them. CDR3 bases: TGTGCCAGCAGCGTGGACGGACTTAATCTATGGGGCTACACCTTC. This encodes CASSVDGLNLWGYTF.